The 7 T cell receptor beta chains below come from one sample, sequenced in a study of T cell therapy after organ transplantation. Assay used: immunoSEQ multiplex PCR; TCRdb lists only in-frame clones, some missing. The profile shows thousands of clones, roughly four fifths of them singletons. Sample time point: 20-29 weeks after completion of therapy. No antigens are known for them. The specimen was CD8+ T cells from blood, collected after autologous CMV-specific T cell therapy. Receptors were obtained from a human patient who had received a solid organ transplant and had CMV disease. Some T cells may arise from the graft donor.

This rearrangement joins TRBV6-4 to TRBJ2-2, with 8 nucleotides matching TRBD1. V gave up 6 bases and J gave up 3 bases; unmatched junction bases: 6. Looked up from germline, CDR1 is MRHNA and CDR2 is SNTAGT. This CDR3 region has 15 residues. The CDR3 nucleotides are TGTGCCAGCAGCGCGACAGGGGAGCACACCGGGGAGCTGTTTTTT. It codes for CASSATGEHTGELFF.

This clone was recorded only once. V gene TRBV28 combines with J gene TRBJ1-4, with TRBD1 matching 7 bases. The CDR3 is made up of 14 amino acids. Trimming removed 6 bases from V and 4 bases from J; junction bases left unmatched: 5. CDR1 is MDHEN and CDR2 is SYDVKM in the germline V gene. The CDR3 region has the DNA TGTGCCAGCAGACGGACAGGATTTAATGAAAAACTGTTTTTT. Its translation: CASRRTGFNEKLFF.

V is TRBV9 and J is TRBJ2-7; 10 positions agree with TRBD2. The V and J ends lost 4 bases and 5 bases, in that order; junction bases with no gene match: 15. CDR1 and CDR2 from the germline V gene are SGDLS and YYNGEE. The CDR3 is made up of 17 amino acids. CDR3 in amino acids: CASSPAPSGSALNEQYF. The CDR3 DNA sequence: TGTGCCAGCAGCCCTGCCCCTAGCGGGAGTGCGCTCAACGAGCAGTACTTC.

The chain is built from TRBV5-1 and TRBJ1-4; D may be TRBD1 (6 bases). The CDR3 spans 18 residues. V lost 0 bases, J lost 0 bases, and 15 bases lay in between. Germline loops: CDR1 SGHRS, CDR2 YFSETQ. DNA of the CDR3: TGCGCCAGCAGCTTGGACGGACGGAAGGGGGCAACTAATGAAAAACTGTTTTTT. It encodes CASSLDGRKGATNEKLFF.

By share, this clone ranks as large. The rearrangement joins TRBV19 to TRBJ1-2; TRBD1 matches at 7 bases. Germline loops: CDR1 LNHDA, CDR2 SQIVND (reference sequence). Trimming cost V 3 bases and J 1 base; bases outside gene matches: 5. The CDR3 runs 15 residues. Here the CDR3 DNA reads TGTGCCAGTAGTATGCGGGACAGATTTAACTATGGCTACACCTTC. Protein: CASSMRDRFNYGYTF.

CDR3 DNA sequence: TGTGCCAGCAGCCAAGAAAGGGCCGGGACAGGGATCTACGAGCAGTACTTC. This gives the protein CASSQERAGTGIYEQYF. The J gene is TRBJ2-7, the V gene TRBV4-2, with 9 bases aligning to TRBD1. The length of the CDR3 is 17 residues. After removal of 0 bases from V and 3 bases from J, the junction contained 9 bases not matched to a gene. From germline, CDR1 is LGHNA and CDR2 YNFKEQ.

The chain combines TRBV2 with TRBJ2-7, with D tentatively TRBD1 or TRBD2 (5 bases each). This CDR3 has 14 amino acids. Trimming pared 5 bases from V and 3 bases from J, leaving 14 bases between. The germline gives CDR1 SNHLY, CDR2 FYNNEI. CDR3 sequence: CASSPRDGYYEQYF. DNA of the CDR3: TGTGCCAGCAGTCCCCGGGACGGCTACTACGAGCAGTACTTC.